This TCR beta chain was sequenced during a study of cytomegalovirus exposure and HLA in healthy donors listed by TCRdb under 2017. Study-wide context: An earlier analysis of approximately 640 of the donors reported roughly 300 Gb of sequence data and about 100 million unique TCR beta sequences from around 200 million T cells. About 300 gigabases of sequencing data and approximately 93 million unique TCR sequences were included in an early release covering several hundred HLA-typed donors. The genetic ancestry cluster associated with self-reported Caucasian donors included roughly four fifths of the approximately 400 genotyped donors. The aim of the study was to test whether cataloging public T cell receptors could identify signatures of past pathogen exposure. The study used immunosequencing to profile the T cell repertoires of 670 or so subjects and linked those repertoires to cytomegalovirus serostatus. Besides the first cohort of roughly 660 subjects, a separate validation cohort made up of 120 different subjects was used. The study combined high-throughput TCR immunosequencing, statistical association of individual TCRs with disease status, and machine learning to predict cytomegalovirus infection status. A later analysis re-analyzed previously published TCR beta repertoires from 666 donors and added high-resolution HLA genotyping to study TCR occurrence patterns. The later analysis used no new phenotypic data to find candidate immune exposures, relying instead on TCR beta sequences and their occurrence across donors. To decide whether each TCR beta V gene segment behaved as functional or pseudogenic, an earlier analysis of approximately 620 of the donors relied on high-throughput TCR beta sequencing. Donor age, sex, ethnicity and CMV serostatus were collected together with the repertoire data. A later genetic analysis took genome-wide SNP genotypes for about three fifths of the 666 donors and used that subset as a discovery cohort. All discovery cohort repertoires had been generated on a single sequencing platform. HLA typing included class I and class II loci at four-digit resolution. Typing coverage varied by locus: roughly 620-640 donors for A, B, C, DRB1 and DQB1; approximately 500 for DQA1; over 600 for DPA1; roughly 470 for DPB1. Several DR-DQ haplotypes were treated as single units for association and clustering because of strong linkage in the cohort. Across about 380 genotyped donors of the cohort, an average of 235,054 unique TCR beta nucleotide sequences per donor were sequenced, and roughly a sixth of those sequences were non-productive.

The method behind the library was the immunoSEQ multiplex PCR assay. For the multiplex PCR, a mixture combining 60 forward primers for TCR Vbeta segments and 13 reverse primers for TCR Jbeta segments was used. The CDR3 region of rearranged TCR beta genes was amplified from genomic DNA by a multiplex PCR assay. The Illumina HiSeq System was used to sequence the amplified TCR beta libraries as 87-base-pair reads. Processing in the source paper ran as follows. A later analysis tallied approximately 87 million unique TCR beta chains across the 666 repertoires, and some 10 million of those chains were shared by two or more donors. Raw reads were error-corrected and collapsed into unique sequences by a nearest-neighbor algorithm in which closely related sequences were merged to remove PCR and sequencing errors. To assign V, D and J gene segments, CDR3 sequences were aligned to IMGT reference sequences. For a sequence to be retained, a match of at least six nucleotides to both a V gene segment and a J gene segment was required. Rearrangements were classified as productive when the CDR3 lacked stop codons and remained in frame with V and J, and all other rearrangements were classified as non-productive. CDR3 was defined according to IMGT convention as the region running from the second conserved V-encoded cysteine to the conserved J-encoded phenylalanine. In an earlier analysis of some 550 of the donors, sequences lacking an unambiguous match to a single V gene segment were excluded. An earlier analysis of a few hundred of the donors called V segments functional above 56.7% productive rearrangements and segregating when the between-donor standard deviation exceeded 5%. To diagnose cytomegalovirus status from the catalog of TCR beta chain sequences, a statistical classification framework was built. In a later analysis, V and J genes were assigned by comparing TCR nucleotide sequences against IMGT/GENE-DB human TR gene sequences. Using the TCRdist pipeline, a later analysis assigned CDR3 sequences along with most-parsimonious VDJ recombination scenarios. In a later analysis, each TCR beta chain was defined by its CDR3 amino acid sequence together with its V-gene family, and reads lacking a unique V-gene family were excluded. To address suspected cross-contamination and a sequencing artifact, a later analysis removed roughly 640 highly shared, low-generation-probability nucleotide sequences. In a later analysis, a clonal expansion index was calculated for each public chain from normalized within-repertoire ranks of inferred template counts. In a later analysis, generation probabilities were computed using a VDJ recombination model fitted to out-of-frame rearrangements, and the results were checked against IGoR. In a later analysis, TCR-TCR, TCR-HLA and TCR-CMV co-occurrence was scored with hypergeometric tests, and a repertoire-size bias correction was applied to TCR pairs. In a later analysis, false discovery rates were estimated by permuting HLA or CMV assignments 20 times. In a later analysis, co-occurring TCRs were grouped with DBSCAN, and TCRdist sequence similarity was added when clustering was performed within HLA-allele-positive subsets. Repertoires with fewer than 30,000 or more than 120,000 public chains were left out of co-occurrence clustering, as were five repertoires with anomalous nucleotide sharing. TCRdb mirrors the immuneACCESS table, restricted to in-frame sequences. Some clones are absent from its copies; in checked studies, under half trace to an unresolved V gene, and the reason for the others is unknown. V, J and clone size were drawn from that table, and D and trimming were deduced from the DNA. The sample data list fewer than 150,000 clones, and about 78% of these were observed just once. The top ten constitute roughly 3% of the sample.

The CDR3 goes from the cysteine to the phenylalanine over 16 residues. The sequence is cut down to CDR3 DNA, 48 bases in frame from base 1. At the junction V is shortened by 4 bases and J by 7 bases; bases outside the gene matches: 12. The germline V gene gives CDR1 as SGHAT and CDR2 as FQNNGV. The cohort comprised 550 to 700 healthy bone marrow donors. At the time of sampling, all cohort members were nominally healthy, though unrecorded immune exposures were likely present. The donor was CMV seronegative and belonged to the group of 352 seronegative cohort members. A peripheral blood sample was provided by each donor, and peripheral blood mononuclear cells were used for TCR beta sequencing. Genomic DNA was extracted from the blood cell samples with the Qiagen DNeasy Blood Extraction Kit. Study-wide findings and limitations: Because counts were too low, about 17 rarely observed V segments, including chromosome 9 orphons, were excluded from the earlier analysis of a few hundred of the donors. In a later genetic analysis, a missense DCLRE1C variant was associated with V-gene and J-gene trimming of TCR beta chains, and the association was replicated in an independent cohort. A cluster of highly shared sequence variants was judged likely to represent a technical artifact of the sequencing pipeline. According to the authors, the approach could potentially be generalized to other disease states and immunological phenotypes. In both the original and validation cohorts, the classifier was reported to diagnose cytomegalovirus status with high specificity and sensitivity. The 87-base-pair reads could not distinguish some IMGT-functional V segments, including TRBV6-2 and TRBV6-3, so those segments were excluded. While some public TCRs were present in many individuals, most TCR sequences turned up only very rarely across donors. Correlated functional status among segregating V segments might reflect linkage disequilibrium, but an unknown experimental factor could not be ruled out. A later genetic analysis reported fewer N-insertions in productive TCRs among donors in an Asian-associated ancestry cluster than the roughly 670-donor mean. A further reported finding was that TCR beta sequences accurately predicted the HLA-A and HLA-B alleles for most subjects in the first cohort. In a later analysis, the rate of TCR association differed among HLA loci, with DRB1 alleles having the most associated TCRs and HLA-C alleles having the fewest. A later analysis found that HLA-associated TCR beta chains were more clonally expanded and had lower generation probabilities than equally common non-associated chains. In a later analysis, about 16,000 TCR beta sequences were associated with specific HLA alleles at a false discovery rate of 0.05. In an earlier analysis of 450 to 750 of the donors, most TCR beta V segments appeared in productive rearrangements about 87% or about 30% of the time, broadly matching IMGT annotations. The cohort was sequenced for TCR beta chains only, and without alpha or paired-chain data the features that could be detected were limited. In vitro tests confirmed that a few of the cytomegalovirus-associated TCR beta chains recognize cytomegalovirus antigens. Because HLA typing was unavailable for some donors at each locus, only the typed subset was used in association tests. Several of the top co-occurrence clusters appeared to be linked to parvovirus B19, influenza, CMV and Epstein-Barr virus, according to a later analysis. A total of fewer than 200 TCR beta chains were listed by the study as associated with cytomegalovirus. Roughly uniform sequencing depth across donors was assumed in presence/absence analyses, although this assumption may not hold. In a later analysis, most CMV-associated TCR beta chains were found to appear HLA-restricted, with HLA associations seemingly driven largely by CMV exposure. For the cohort, immune exposure information was limited to CMV serostatus. Strong co-occurrence of HLA alleles, especially DR and DQ, made assigning TCR associations to individual alleles difficult.

Comments on this clone: Its cognate antigen has yet to be identified. No qualities accompany the bases; no much larger clone lies one base away.

Sequenced input: PBMCs. The receptor chain draws on TRBV11-2 and TRBJ2-1; 8 nucleotides in the junction match TRBD1. This TCR was sampled from a male donor in good health and CMV-seronegative. The nucleotide sequence reads TGTGCCAGCAGCTGGAGGACAGGGAAGAGCCAAAATGAGCAGTTCTTC. The translation is CASSWRTGKSQNEQFF. With all but the CDR3 taken from the reference TRBV11-2 and TRBJ2-1 genes, the full variable domain is: EAGVAQSPRYKIIEKRQSVAFWCNPISGHATLYWYQQILGQGPKLLIQFQNNGVVDDSQLPKDRFSAERLKGVDSTLKIQPAKLEDSAVYLCASSWRTGKSQNEQFFGPGTRLTVL.